This T cell receptor (beta chain) originates from a study of somatic mutations in cytotoxic T cells in rheumatoid arthritis. This clone has only a few counts. The antigen is not known. The table came from immunoSEQ multiplex PCR; TCRdb's copy has only in-frame clones and leaves some out. The sample contains several thousand clones, 60% to 80% of which appear only once. Trimming removed 0 bases at V and 15 bases at J, with 17 bases between. The CDR3 is 14 residues long. Per germline, CDR1 SGHAT and CDR2 FQNNGV. Points from the study as a whole: Multiple comparisons were not accounted for in the slight TRBV07 underrepresentation seen in rheumatoid arthritis patients.

After CD4+ and CD8+ cells were isolated by positive magnetic bead selection, their purity was checked by flow cytometry. The receptor comes from a woman between 65 and 79 years old with rheumatoid arthritis. The V and J genes are TRBV11-2 and TRBJ1-4; weak D call: TRBD1 (5 bases). Specimen: CD8+ T cells sorted from blood, collected at a follow-up visit. The CDR3 region is CASSLDHGAGGLFF. The CDR3 DNA is TGTGCCAGCAGCTTAGATCATGGGGCCGGAGGTTTGTTTTTT.